This T cell receptor (beta chain) emerged from a study of post-analysis software for immune sequencing data. This CDR3 has 13 residues. Germline assignment: CDR1 SEHNR and CDR2 FQNEAQ (reference sequence). The germline V and J ends were trimmed by 5 bases and 2 bases, with 9 bases remaining between them. Built from TCR beta cDNA, the libraries had unique molecular identifiers in them. TCRdb fed the PCR reads into MiXCR, producing one record per CDR3 protein. The data contain under 200,000 distinct CDR3 sequences, 36% of them singletons. This clonotype was seen only a few times. The receptor was isolated from a girl between 10 and 17 years old with multiple sclerosis. Sequences were derived from blood, sampled after autologous hematopoietic stem cell transplantation. The chain combines TRBV7-9 with TRBJ2-5; no definite D call. CDR3 sequence: CASSLDSQETQYF. The CDR3 bases are TGTGCCAGCAGCCTCGACTCTCAAGAGACCCAGTACTTC.